This T cell receptor (beta chain) was sequenced in a study of type 1 and type 2 diabetes patients. About the study: CD4+ or CD8+ T cells were positively selected from PBMCs with microbeads.

Findings and limits, study-wide: Type 2 diabetes and control V and J usage correlated highly, around 0.97. Both CD4+ and CD8+ type 2 diabetes repertoires showed significantly higher diversity than type 1.

Germline V lookup: CDR1 SGHAT, CDR2 FQNNGV. V was clipped by 6 bases and J by 4 bases; unmatched bases: 5. The CDR3 is 15 residues long. Standard classification criteria confirmed type 1 or type 2 diabetes in all patients. PCR was run on genomic DNA. Multiplex PCR with 30 forward and 13 reverse primers amplified the TCR beta CDR3. TCRdb reprocessed the multiplex PCR reads with MiXCR, giving one entry per CDR3 protein. The data hold around 300,000 distinct CDR3 sequences, with around 47% observed a single time. In regard to this clonotype: Its antigen is not identified.

This receptor was obtained from a young man with type 2 diabetes. The V gene is TRBV11-2, the J gene TRBJ2-1; TRBD2 matches at 11 bases. Sequences were obtained from peripheral blood mononuclear cells (PBMCs). CDR3 nucleotide sequence: TGTGCCAGCAGAGCTAGCGGGGGGTCTTACAATGAGCAGTTCTTC. It encodes CASRASGGSYNEQFF.